Listed below are T cell receptor beta chains from one sample, sequenced in a study of blood T cell repertoires in COVID-19. TCRdb's copy holds only in-frame clones and misses some; the assay was immunoSEQ multiplex PCR. The table records roughly 100,000 clones, about 77% of them present only once. Sample: peripheral blood. The receptors shown here come from a woman at least 80 years old with acute or convalescent COVID-19. Both conserved end residues are part of each CDR3. The D gene is left open where the match is weak. Clone size is shown for a subset of rows, as once, few, many or a class of expanded clone.

NA	TRBJ2-5	TRBV7-2	NA	CASSQQGGETQYF	TGTGCCAGCAGCCAACAGGGTGGGGAGACCCAGTACTTC
once	TRBJ1-2	TRBV3-1/TRBV3-2	TRBD1	CASSQDLTGGGYTF	TGTGCCAGCAGCCAAGATTTGACAGGGGGTGGCTACACCTTC
NA	TRBJ2-1	TRBV6-5	TRBD2	CASKSGRTPYNEQFF	TGTGCCAGTAAAAGCGGGAGAACCCCCTACAATGAGCAGTTCTTC
NA	TRBJ1-1	TRBV7-2	NA	CASSLAVGVNTEAFF	TGTGCCAGCAGCTTAGCGGTGGGAGTGAACACTGAAGCTTTCTTT
few	TRBJ2-1	TRBV6-5	TRBD2	CASSFRGGVLSEQFF	TGTGCCAGCAGTTTCCGCGGGGGGGTGTTAAGTGAGCAGTTCTTC
many	TRBJ2-1	TRBV7-6	TRBD2	CASSKRGTSGSWNEQFF	TGTGCCAGCAGCAAGCGGGGTACTAGCGGGAGTTGGAATGAGCAGTTCTTC
NA	TRBJ2-7	TRBV18	TRBD1	CASSPSSPGQGSYEQYF	TGTGCCAGCTCCCCATCCTCACCGGGACAGGGTTCCTACGAGCAGTACTTC
few	TRBJ1-6	TRBV7-2	TRBD1	CASSLTGGHNSPLHF	TGTGCCAGCAGCTTAACAGGGGGCCATAATTCACCCCTCCACTTT
NA	TRBJ2-3	TRBV11-3	NA	CASALAASTDTQYF	TGTGCCAGCGCGCTAGCTGCTAGCACAGATACGCAGTATTTT
NA	TRBJ2-7	TRBV6-5	TRBD2	CASTAGDSYEQYF	TGTGCCAGTACTGCGGGGGACTCCTACGAGCAGTACTTC
NA	TRBJ2-3	TRBV29-1	TRBD1	CSAPLGGLTDTQYF	TGCAGCGCCCCTTTAGGGGGCCTCACAGATACGCAGTATTTT
NA	TRBJ1-4	TRBV28	NA	CASKEGGTNEKLFF	TGTGCCAGCAAGGAGGGTGGAACTAATGAAAAACTGTTTTTT
NA	TRBJ2-3	TRBV6-6	TRBD2	CASSPRGVASGEYSTDTQYF	TGTGCCAGCAGTCCGAGGGGTGTAGCTAGCGGGGAGTATAGCACAGATACGCAGTATTTT